This TCR beta chain was obtained from a study of T-cell reconstitution after alpha-beta-depleted transplantation in children. Preparing the TCRbeta library involved the use of unique molecular identifiers. TCRdb called the PCR reads again in MiXCR, with one record for every CDR3 protein. Of around 450,000 distinct CDR3 sequences listed, roughly a tenth are singletons. Looked up from germline, CDR1 is SQVTM and CDR2 is ANQGSEA. The CDR3 sequence is 13 residues long. With 5 bases removed from V and 4 bases from J, the gap between germline ends came to 14 bases. At least ten counts were recorded for this clonotype. Its specificity is unknown. Overall study findings and caveats: T-cell counts and diversity at one year post-transplant came mainly from newly produced T cells. Recipient T cells and thymic progenitors that survived were the source of the high TCRbeta diversity seen at day 60 in some patients. Roughly two months post-transplant, alpha-beta T cells reportedly originated from several hundred graft clones that had expanded.

The chain carries TRBV29-1 and TRBJ1-2; D is possibly TRBD1 (5 bases). This TCR was recovered from a child aged 2 to 9 with inherited bone marrow failure, due to receive a stem cell transplant. Sequences were derived from PBMCs, sampled before TCRalphabeta/CD19-depleted stem cell transplant. The CDR3 spells CSVIRAFGYGYTF. DNA of the CDR3: TGCAGCGTTATCAGGGCCTTCGGCTATGGCTACACCTTC.